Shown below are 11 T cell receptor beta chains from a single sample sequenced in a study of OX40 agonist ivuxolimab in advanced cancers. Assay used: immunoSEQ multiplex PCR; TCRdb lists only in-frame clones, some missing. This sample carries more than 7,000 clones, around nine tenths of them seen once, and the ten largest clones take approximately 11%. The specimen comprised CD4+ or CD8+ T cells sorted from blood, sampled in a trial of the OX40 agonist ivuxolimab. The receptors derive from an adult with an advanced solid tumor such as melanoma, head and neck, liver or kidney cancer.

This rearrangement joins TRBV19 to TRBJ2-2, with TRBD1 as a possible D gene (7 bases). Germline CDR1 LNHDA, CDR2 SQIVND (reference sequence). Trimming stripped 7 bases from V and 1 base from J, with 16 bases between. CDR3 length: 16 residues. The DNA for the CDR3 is TGTGCCAGTACACCAACCCAGGGGGGGAACACCGGGGAGCTGTTTTTT. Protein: CASTPTQGGNTGELFF.

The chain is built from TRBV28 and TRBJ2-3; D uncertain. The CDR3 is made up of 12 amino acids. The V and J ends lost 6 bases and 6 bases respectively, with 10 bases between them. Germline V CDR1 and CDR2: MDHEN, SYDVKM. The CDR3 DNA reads TGTGCCAGCAGCCACTGGTCCGATACGCAGTATTTT. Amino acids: CASSHWSDTQYF. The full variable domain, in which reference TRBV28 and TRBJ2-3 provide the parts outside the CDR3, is DVKVTQSSRYLVKRTGEKVFLECVQDMDHENMFWYRQDPGLGLRLIYFSYDVKMKEKGDIPEGYSVSREKKERFSLILESASTNQTSMYLCASSHWSDTQYFGPGTRLTVL.

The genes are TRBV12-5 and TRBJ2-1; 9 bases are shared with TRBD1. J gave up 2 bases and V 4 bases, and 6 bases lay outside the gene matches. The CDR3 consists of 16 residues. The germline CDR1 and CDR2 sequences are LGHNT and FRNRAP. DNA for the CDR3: TGTGCTAGTGGTTGGGAACACAGGGGGCCCTACAATGAGCAGTTCTTC. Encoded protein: CASGWEHRGPYNEQFF. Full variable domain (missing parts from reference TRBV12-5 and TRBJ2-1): DARVTQTPRHKVTEMGQEVTMRCQPILGHNTVFWYRQTMMQGLELLAYFRNRAPLDDSGMPKDRFSAEMPDATLATLKIQPSEPRDSAVYFCASGWEHRGPYNEQFFGPGTRLTVL.

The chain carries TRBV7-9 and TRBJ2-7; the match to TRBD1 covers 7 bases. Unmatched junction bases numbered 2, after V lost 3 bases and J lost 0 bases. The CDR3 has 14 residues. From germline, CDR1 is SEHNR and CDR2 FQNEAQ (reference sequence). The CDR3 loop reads CASSFGQVSYEQYF. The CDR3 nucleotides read TGTGCCAGCAGCTTCGGACAGGTCTCCTACGAGCAGTACTTC.

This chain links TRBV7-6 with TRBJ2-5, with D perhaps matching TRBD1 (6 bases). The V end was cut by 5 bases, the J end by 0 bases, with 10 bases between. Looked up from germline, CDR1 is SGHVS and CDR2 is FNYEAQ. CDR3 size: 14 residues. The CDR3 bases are TGTGCCAGCAGCCAGGGGCACAACCAAGAGACCCAGTACTTC. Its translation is CASSQGHNQETQYF.

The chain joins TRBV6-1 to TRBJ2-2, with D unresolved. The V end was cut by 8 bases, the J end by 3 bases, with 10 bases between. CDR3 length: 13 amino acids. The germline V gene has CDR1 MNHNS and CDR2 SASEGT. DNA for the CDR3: TGTGCCAGCCCCAGGCTGGACACCGGGGAGCTGTTTTTT. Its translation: CASPRLDTGELFF.

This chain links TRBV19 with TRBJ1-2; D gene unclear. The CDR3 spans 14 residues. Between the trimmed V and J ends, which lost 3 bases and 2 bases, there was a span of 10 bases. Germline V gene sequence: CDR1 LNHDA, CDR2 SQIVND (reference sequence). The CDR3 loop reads CASSMREVNYGYTF. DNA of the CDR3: TGTGCCAGTAGTATGCGGGAGGTGAACTATGGCTACACCTTC.

The CDR3 protein is CASSRGQGDSLGTDTQYF. The CDR3 region has the DNA TGTGCCAGCAGCCGGGGACAGGGGGATAGTTTGGGCACAGATACGCAGTATTTT. The chain recombines TRBV5-6 with TRBJ2-3; 11 positions match TRBD1. Germline CDR1 SGHDT, CDR2 YYEEEE. The CDR3 is 18 residues long. The V gene end was trimmed by 4 bases and the J gene end by 1 base; junction bases not matched to a gene: 11.

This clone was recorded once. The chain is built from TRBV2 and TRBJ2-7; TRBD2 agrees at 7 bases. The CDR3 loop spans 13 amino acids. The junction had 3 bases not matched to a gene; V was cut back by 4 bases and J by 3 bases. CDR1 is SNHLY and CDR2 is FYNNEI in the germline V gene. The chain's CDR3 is CASSGWGGYEQYF. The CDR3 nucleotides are TGTGCCAGCAGTGGATGGGGGGGCTACGAGCAGTACTTC.

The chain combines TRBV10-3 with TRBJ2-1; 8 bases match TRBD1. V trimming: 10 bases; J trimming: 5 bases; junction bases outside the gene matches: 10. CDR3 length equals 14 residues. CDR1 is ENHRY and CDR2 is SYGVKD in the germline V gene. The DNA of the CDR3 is TGTGCCACCGACACAGGGGGTATTCACAATGAGCAGTTCTTC. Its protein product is CATDTGGIHNEQFF.

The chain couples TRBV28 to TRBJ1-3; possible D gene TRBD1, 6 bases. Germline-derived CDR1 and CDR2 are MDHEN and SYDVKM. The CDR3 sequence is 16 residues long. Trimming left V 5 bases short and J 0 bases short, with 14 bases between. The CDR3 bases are TGTGCCAGCAGTCTCTTCGGACAGCTCTCTGGAAACACCATATATTTT. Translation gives CASSLFGQLSGNTIYF.